This TCR beta chain was observed in a study of regulatory T cells in long-lasting Graves disease. Study-level findings and limits: TCR diversity in persistent Graves' patients was below that of newly diagnosed ones.

Time point described: newly diagnosed GD, antithyroid drugs for less than 3 months. PBMC RNA was the source of the TCR library. Xi'an, China, was home to the endocrinology department that provided patients. With 5 bases removed from V and 8 bases from J, the gap between germline ends came to 15 bases. The CDR3 spans 13 residues. Germline V gives CDR1 MNHNS, CDR2 SASEGT. Both iRepertoire HTBI primers and Arm-PCR of CDR3 regions were used to build the TCR beta libraries. One entry per CDR3 protein, called by TCRdb with MiXCR from the multiplex PCR reads. The sample lists under 300,000 distinct CDR3 sequences; just over 20% were seen once. This clonotype showed up many times. Its target is not known.

This rearrangement joins TRBV6-1 to TRBJ1-2, with no clear D. Specimen: peripheral blood mononuclear cells (PBMCs), collected at new diagnosis, from a patient treated with antithyroid drugs. The receptor was isolated from a female donor with Graves disease. The CDR3 protein is CASSSTYSYGYTF. CDR3 nucleotides: TGTGCCAGCAGTAGTACTTACAGTTACGGCTACACCTTC.